This is a list of T cell receptor beta chains from one sample in a study of cytomegalovirus exposure and HLA in healthy donors. Method: immunoSEQ multiplex PCR; TCRdb's copy keeps in-frame clones and lacks some. The data contain tens of thousands of clones, around three quarters of them singletons. The material sequenced was PBMCs. Every receptor here comes from a female donor in good health and CMV-seronegative. Each CDR3 is given with its conserved first and last residue. A D gene is named only where the DNA matches it firmly. Expanded clones are given a class, and other clones once, few, many or no size at all.

v_call,d_call,clone_size,j_call,cdr3_aa,cdr3_nt
TRBV27,-,-,TRBJ1-2,CASSAIDRPNYGYTF,TGTGCCAGCAGTGCCATAGACAGGCCCAACTATGGCTACACCTTC
TRBV11-2,-,-,TRBJ1-6,CASSLDRVGLNSPLHF,TGTGCCAGCAGCTTAGATAGAGTGGGACTTAATTCACCCCTCCACTTT
TRBV5-1,TRBD1,-,TRBJ1-2,CASSLFPIGTGLAYGYTF,TGCGCCAGCAGCTTGTTCCCCATCGGGACAGGGTTGGCCTATGGCTACACCTTC
TRBV10-2,-,-,TRBJ2-5,CASSESRRETQYF,TGCGCCAGCAGTGAGTCCCGCCGGGAGACCCAGTACTTC
TRBV6-5,-,-,TRBJ2-5,CASSYSGVSETQYF,TGTGCCAGCAGTTACTCAGGGGTATCCGAGACCCAGTACTTC
TRBV27,-,few,TRBJ2-3,CASSHYPQGEDTQYF,TGTGCCAGCAGCCATTACCCGCAAGGGGAAGATACGCAGTATTTT
TRBV5-6,-,-,TRBJ2-3,CASSLAWAVADTQYF,TGTGCCAGCAGCTTGGCCTGGGCAGTAGCAGATACGCAGTATTTT
TRBV11-2,-,-,TRBJ1-2,CASSLDSNYGYTF,TGTGCCAGCAGCTTAGACAGTAACTATGGCTACACCTTC
TRBV6-5,TRBD2,-,TRBJ2-7,CASSSLRGASSYEQYF,TGTGCCAGCAGTTCCCTGCGGGGGGCAAGCTCCTACGAGCAGTACTTC
TRBV7-2,-,-,TRBJ2-7,CASSPTGISYEQYF,TGTGCCAGCAGCCCCACAGGAATCTCCTACGAGCAGTACTTC
TRBV7-9,-,-,TRBJ1-1,CASSLALNTEAFF,TGTGCCAGCAGCTTAGCCCTAAACACTGAAGCTTTCTTT
TRBV12-5,TRBD1,once,TRBJ1-2,CASGLTLTGGNYGYTF,TGTGCTAGTGGGCTGACTCTAACAGGGGGCAACTATGGCTACACCTTC
TRBV4-1,-,-,TRBJ1-5,CASSQSDRAYQPQHF,TGCGCCAGCAGCCAATCGGACAGAGCCTATCAGCCCCAGCATTTT
TRBV15,TRBD2,-,TRBJ2-5,CATSRDHGGGIETQYF,TGTGCCACCAGCAGAGATCACGGCGGGGGGATAGAGACCCAGTACTTC
TRBV7-9,-,-,TRBJ1-4,CASSLVEGAGEKLFF,TGTGCCAGCAGCTTAGTCGAAGGGGCCGGGGAAAAACTGTTTTTT
TRBV14,-,-,TRBJ1-3,CASSQSLSGNTIYF,TGTGCCAGCAGCCAGTCACTCTCTGGAAACACCATATATTTT
TRBV29-1,TRBD2,few,TRBJ2-7,CSVAASGYEQYF,TGCAGCGTTGCGGCTAGCGGGTACGAGCAGTACTTC
TRBV7-2,-,-,TRBJ2-5,CASSLVVRETQYF,TGTGCCAGCAGCTTAGTTGTGCGGGAGACCCAGTACTTC
TRBV7-2,-,-,TRBJ2-5,CASNSGAVETQYF,TGTGCCAGTAATTCAGGGGCGGTTGAGACCCAGTACTTC
TRBV20-1,-,few,TRBJ1-1,CSALLRVEAFF,TGCAGTGCTCTACTCCGGGTGGAAGCTTTCTTT
TRBV7-9,TRBD1,-,TRBJ1-4,CASSLGLTGGGPTNEKLFF,TGTGCCAGCAGCTTAGGGCTCACAGGGGGAGGACCAACTAATGAAAAACTGTTTTTT
TRBV11-2,-,-,TRBJ1-1,CASRIAGFNTEAFF,TGTGCCAGCAGAATAGCGGGATTCAACACTGAAGCTTTCTTT
TRBV7-2,TRBD2,-,TRBJ2-3,CASSLVAGGLNTDTQYF,TGTGCCAGCAGCTTAGTTGCGGGGGGACTAAACACAGATACGCAGTATTTT
TRBV2,-,-,TRBJ1-1,CASREQANTEAFF,TGTGCCAGCAGGGAACAGGCAAACACTGAAGCTTTCTTT
TRBV19,-,-,TRBJ2-1,CASSIGAAYNEQFF,TGTGCCAGTAGTATAGGGGCAGCATACAATGAGCAGTTCTTC
TRBV18,-,-,TRBJ2-3,CASSLRSGEDTQYF,TGTGCCAGCTCACTCAGAAGTGGAGAGGATACGCAGTATTTT
TRBV4-1,-,-,TRBJ2-7,CASSQAPLLRDYEQYF,TGCGCCAGCAGCCAAGCTCCGCTACTGAGGGACTACGAGCAGTACTTC
TRBV5-6,-,-,TRBJ1-1,CASSRTSGKDKPEAFF,TGTGCCAGCAGCCGTACCTCGGGGAAAGACAAGCCTGAAGCTTTCTTT
TRBV6-5,-,-,TRBJ2-7,CASSYSAGAYEQYF,TGTGCCAGCAGTTACTCGGCAGGTGCCTACGAGCAGTACTTC
TRBV7-8,-,-,TRBJ2-5,CASSPGDLLLETQYF,TGTGCCAGCAGCCCGGGGGACTTACTTCTAGAGACCCAGTACTTC
TRBV29-1,-,-,TRBJ1-1,CSVEDRRNTEAFF,TGCAGCGTTGAAGATCGTCGGAACACTGAAGCTTTCTTT
TRBV9,TRBD1,-,TRBJ1-5,CASSVGTGSNQPQHF,TGTGCCAGCAGCGTAGGGACAGGGAGCAATCAGCCCCAGCATTTT
TRBV2,TRBD2,few,TRBJ2-3,CASRGLAGRGDTQYF,TGTGCCAGCAGGGGACTAGCGGGGAGGGGAGATACGCAGTATTTT
TRBV11-2,-,-,TRBJ1-2,CASSLRSAYEGYTF,TGTGCCAGCAGCTTACGCAGCGCCTATGAGGGCTACACCTTC
TRBV5-1,-,few,TRBJ1-4,CASSLWGHQEKLFF,TGCGCCAGCAGCTTATGGGGACATCAAGAAAAACTGTTTTTT
TRBV6-6,-,-,TRBJ1-6,CASSPVGGNSPLHF,TGTGCCAGCAGCCCCGTAGGGGGTAATTCACCCCTCCACTTT
TRBV18,-,once,TRBJ1-2,CASSRAEPYGYTF,TGTGCCAGCTCACGGGCAGAACCCTATGGCTACACCTTC
TRBV15,TRBD2,-,TRBJ2-2,CATSRVGTTAGPGPGELFF,TGTGCCACCAGCAGAGTGGGGACTACCGCCGGTCCTGGGCCCGGGGAGCTGTTTTTT
TRBV15,TRBD1,-,TRBJ2-2,CATSPGTGSITGELFF,TGTGCCACCTCCCCCGGGACAGGGTCAATCACCGGGGAGCTGTTTTTT
TRBV30,TRBD1,-,TRBJ1-5,CAWSVIGDRSNQPQHF,TGTGCCTGGAGTGTCATAGGGGACAGGAGCAATCAGCCCCAGCATTTT
TRBV7-9,-,-,TRBJ1-1,CSSSLTLITGSTEAFF,TGTTCCAGCAGCTTAACCCTTATAACAGGGTCTACTGAAGCTTTCTTT